The T cell receptor (beta chain) described here comes from a study of OX40 agonist ivuxolimab in advanced cancers. Study findings and constraints: Among patients with partial responses at 0.1-3.0 mg/kg, clonal expansion was among the lowest.

People who had autoimmune disease history or systemic immunosuppression were excluded. This clone has just one count. Antigen specificity is unknown. Clones were read by immunoSEQ multiplex PCR, and TCRdb kept only the in-frame ones, dropping some. The table lists 38,000 or so clones, roughly 86% of them singletons. Trimming shortened V by 0 bases and J by 6 bases, and 4 bases separated the two germline ends. The germline CDR1 and CDR2 sequences are SGHTS and YDEGEE. The CDR3 runs 12 residues. The TCR was taken from an adult with an advanced solid tumor such as melanoma, head and neck, liver or kidney cancer. The specimen was CD4+ or CD8+ T cells sorted from blood, collected in a trial of the OX40 agonist ivuxolimab. The chain carries TRBV5-8 and TRBJ2-1; no clear D. CDR3: CASSLGPNEQFF. CDR3 DNA: TGTGCCAGCAGCTTGGGACCCAATGAGCAGTTCTTC.